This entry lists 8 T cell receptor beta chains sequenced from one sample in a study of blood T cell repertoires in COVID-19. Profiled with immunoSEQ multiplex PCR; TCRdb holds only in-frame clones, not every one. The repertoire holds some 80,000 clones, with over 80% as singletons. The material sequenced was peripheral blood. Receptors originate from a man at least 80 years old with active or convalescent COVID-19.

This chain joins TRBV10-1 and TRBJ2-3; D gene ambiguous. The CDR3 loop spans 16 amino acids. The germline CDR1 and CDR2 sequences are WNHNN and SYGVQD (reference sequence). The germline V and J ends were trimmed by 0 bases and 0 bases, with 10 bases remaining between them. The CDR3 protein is CASSESGDSSTDTQYF. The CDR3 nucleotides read TGCGCCAGCAGTGAGTCAGGAGACTCCAGCACAGATACGCAGTATTTT.

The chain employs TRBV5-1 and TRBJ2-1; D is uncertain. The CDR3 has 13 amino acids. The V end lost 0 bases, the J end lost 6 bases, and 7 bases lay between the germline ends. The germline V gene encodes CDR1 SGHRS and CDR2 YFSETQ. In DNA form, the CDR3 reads TGCGCCAGCAGCTTGGGTCCGGGCAATGAGCAGTTCTTC. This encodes CASSLGPGNEQFF.

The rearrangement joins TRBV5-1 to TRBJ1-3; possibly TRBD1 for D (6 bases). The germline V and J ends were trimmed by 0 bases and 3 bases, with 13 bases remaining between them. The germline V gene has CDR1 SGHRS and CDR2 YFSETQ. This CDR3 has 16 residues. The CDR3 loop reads CASSLVSRGLGNTIYF. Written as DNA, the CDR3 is TGCGCCAGCAGCTTGGTTAGCAGGGGTCTTGGAAACACCATATATTTT.

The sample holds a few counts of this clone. The CDR3 here is CASSFLKPETQYF. CDR3 bases: TGTGCCAGCAGTTTCTTGAAGCCAGAGACCCAGTACTTC. The chain links TRBV28 to TRBJ2-5; D gene unclear. The length of the CDR3 is 13 residues. V was shortened by 3 bases and J by 4 bases, with 9 bases between the two germline ends. Germline V gene sequence: CDR1 MDHEN, CDR2 SYDVKM. Full variable domain (remainder filled in from reference TRBV28 and TRBJ2-5): DVKVTQSSRYLVKRTGEKVFLECVQDMDHENMFWYRQDPGLGLRLIYFSYDVKMKEKGDIPEGYSVSREKKERFSLILESASTNQTSMYLCASSFLKPETQYFGPGTRLLVL.

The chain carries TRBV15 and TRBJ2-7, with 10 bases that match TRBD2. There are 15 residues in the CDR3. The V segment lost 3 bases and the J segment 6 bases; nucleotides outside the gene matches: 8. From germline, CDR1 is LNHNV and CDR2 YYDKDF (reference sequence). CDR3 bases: TGTGCCACCAGCAGCGTATTAGCGGGAGGTAGCGAGCAGTACGTC. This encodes CATSSVLAGGSEQYV.

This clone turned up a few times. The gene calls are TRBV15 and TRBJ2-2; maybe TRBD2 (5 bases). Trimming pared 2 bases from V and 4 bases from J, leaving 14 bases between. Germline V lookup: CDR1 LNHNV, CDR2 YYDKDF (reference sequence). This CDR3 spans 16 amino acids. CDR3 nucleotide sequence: TGTGCCACCAGCAGATGGGTAGTTCGGGGCACCGGGGAGCTGTTTTTT. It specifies CATSRWVVRGTGELFF.

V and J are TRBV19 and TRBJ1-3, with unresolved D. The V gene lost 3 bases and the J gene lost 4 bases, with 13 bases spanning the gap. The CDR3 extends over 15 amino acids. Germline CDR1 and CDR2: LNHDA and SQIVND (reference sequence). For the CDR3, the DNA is TGTGCCAGTAGTATTTCTATGGAGCCGGGAAACACCATATATTTT. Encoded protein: CASSISMEPGNTIYF.

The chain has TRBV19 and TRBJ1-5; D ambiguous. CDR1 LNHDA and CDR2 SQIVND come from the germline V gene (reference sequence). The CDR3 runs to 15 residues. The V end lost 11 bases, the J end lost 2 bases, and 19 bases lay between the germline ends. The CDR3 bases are TGTGCCGGCCGCGGGGTCGGAAAATGCAATCAGCCCCAGCATTTT. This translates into CAGRGVGKCNQPQHF. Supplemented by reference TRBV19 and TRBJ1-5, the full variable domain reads DGGITQSPKYLFRKEGQNVTLSCEQNLNHDAMYWYRQDPGQGLRLIYYSQIVNDFQKGDIAEGYSVSREKKESFPLTVTSAQKNPTAFYLCAGRGVGKCNQPQHFGDGTRLSIL.